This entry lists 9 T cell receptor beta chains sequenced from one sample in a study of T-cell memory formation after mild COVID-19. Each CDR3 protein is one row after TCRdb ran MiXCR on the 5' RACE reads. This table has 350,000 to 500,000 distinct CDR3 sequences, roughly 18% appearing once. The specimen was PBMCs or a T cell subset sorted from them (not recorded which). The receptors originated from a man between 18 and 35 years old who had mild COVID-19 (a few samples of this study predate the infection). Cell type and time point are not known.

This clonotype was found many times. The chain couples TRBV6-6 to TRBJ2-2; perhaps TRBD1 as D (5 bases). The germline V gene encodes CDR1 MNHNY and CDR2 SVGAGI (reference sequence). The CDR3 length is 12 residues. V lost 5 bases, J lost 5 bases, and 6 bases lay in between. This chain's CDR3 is CASSPGTGELFF. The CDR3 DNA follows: TGTGCCAGCAGTCCAGGGACCGGGGAGCTGTTTTTT.

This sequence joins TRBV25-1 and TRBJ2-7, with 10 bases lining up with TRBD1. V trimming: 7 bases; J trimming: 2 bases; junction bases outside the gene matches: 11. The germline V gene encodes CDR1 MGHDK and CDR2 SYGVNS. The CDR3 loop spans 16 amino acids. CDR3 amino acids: CASILYGTGETYEQYF. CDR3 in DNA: TGTGCCAGCATCCTATACGGGACAGGGGAAACCTACGAGCAGTACTTC.

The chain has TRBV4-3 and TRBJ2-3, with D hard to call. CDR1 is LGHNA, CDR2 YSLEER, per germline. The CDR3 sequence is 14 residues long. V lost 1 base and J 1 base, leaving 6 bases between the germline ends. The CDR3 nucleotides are TGCGCCAGCAGCCAAGCCGACGGCACAGATACGCAGTATTTT. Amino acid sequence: CASSQADGTDTQYF.

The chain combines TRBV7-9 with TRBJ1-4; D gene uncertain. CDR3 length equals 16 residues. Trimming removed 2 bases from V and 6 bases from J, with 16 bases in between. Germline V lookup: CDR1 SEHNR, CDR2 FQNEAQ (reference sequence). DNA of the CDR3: TGTGCCAGCAGCTTATGGTCAAGCACGGACTATGAAAAACTGTTTTTT. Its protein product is CASSLWSSTDYEKLFF.

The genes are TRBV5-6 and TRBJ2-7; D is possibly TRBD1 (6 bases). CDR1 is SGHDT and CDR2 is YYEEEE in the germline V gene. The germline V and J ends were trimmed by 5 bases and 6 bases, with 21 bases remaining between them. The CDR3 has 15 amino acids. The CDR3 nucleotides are TGTGCCAGCAGACGCGCCGGGGCAGGGGCAGGCGAGCAGTACTTC. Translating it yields CASRRAGAGAGEQYF.

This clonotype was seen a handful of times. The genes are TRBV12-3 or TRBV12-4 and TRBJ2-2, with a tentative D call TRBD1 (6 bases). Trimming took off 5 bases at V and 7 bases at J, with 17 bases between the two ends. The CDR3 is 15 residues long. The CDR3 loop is CASSPRDILNGELFF. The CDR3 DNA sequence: TGTGCCAGCAGTCCCCGGGACATACTTAACGGGGAGCTGTTTTTT.

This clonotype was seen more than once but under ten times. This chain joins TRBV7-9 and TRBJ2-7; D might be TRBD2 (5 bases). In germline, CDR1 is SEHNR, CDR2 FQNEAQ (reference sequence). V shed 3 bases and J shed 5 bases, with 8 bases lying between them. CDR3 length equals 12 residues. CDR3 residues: CASSFMEDEQYF. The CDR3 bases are TGTGCCAGCAGCTTTATGGAGGACGAGCAGTACTTC.

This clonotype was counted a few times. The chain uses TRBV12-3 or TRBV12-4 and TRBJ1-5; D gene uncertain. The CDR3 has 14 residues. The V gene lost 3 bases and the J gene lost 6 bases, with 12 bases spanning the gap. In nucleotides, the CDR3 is TGTGCCAGCAGTTTCCTCGCTTTGGGTCAGCCCCAGCATTTT. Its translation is CASSFLALGQPQHF.

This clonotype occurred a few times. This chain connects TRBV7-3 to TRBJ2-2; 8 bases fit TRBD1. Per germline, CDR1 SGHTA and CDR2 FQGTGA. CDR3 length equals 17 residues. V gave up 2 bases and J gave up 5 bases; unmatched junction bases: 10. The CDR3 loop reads CASSLLPGQGATGELFF. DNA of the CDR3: TGTGCCAGCAGCTTACTCCCCGGCCAGGGGGCAACCGGGGAGCTGTTTTTT.